Presented here are 7 T cell receptor beta chains from one specimen sequenced in a study of shared clonotypes between healthy human individuals (TCRdb year 2020). Library preparation was by the immunoSEQ multiplex PCR assay. This immuneACCESS table, as held by TCRdb, lists in-frame sequences with V and J called but not all clones. Of the missing ones, under half trace to an unresolved V gene in checked studies; the others have no known cause. Across this sample there are about 820,000 clones, with 85% to 95% seen only once. The ten largest make up 20% to 30% of the sample. CD8 naive samples were CD45RO-negative cells positively selected for CCR7, giving a CD45RA+CCR7+ population that excluded TemRA cells. The sample was naive CD8+ T cells sorted from blood. The sample's cell subset or site label, in plain terms: CD45RA+CCR7+. Receptors originate from a man aged 25 to 40 in good health.

Of note for this clone: Within the sample, other DNA sequences also encode this same CDR3. The chain couples TRBV5-4 to TRBJ1-1, with D unclear. The CDR3 is 14 residues long. Germline V gene lookup returns CDR1 SGHNT and CDR2 YYREEE (reference sequence). V was clipped by 4 bases and J by 1 base, with 11 bases between them. CDR3 region: CASSLAGGNTEAFF. The CDR3 DNA reads TGTGCCAGCAGCCTGGCGGGCGGGAACACTGAAGCTTTCTTT.

V gene TRBV6-4 combines with J gene TRBJ2-1; no definite D call. V lost 6 bases to trimming and J lost 4 bases, with 10 bases between them. Germline CDR1 and CDR2: MRHNA and SNTAGT. This CDR3 has 13 residues. As DNA, the CDR3 is TGTGCCAGCAGAGAATCCATATACAATGAGCAGTTCTTC. Translation: CASRESIYNEQFF.

Note on this clone: Other DNA sequences in this sample translate to the same CDR3. This chain joins TRBV11-2 and TRBJ2-7; 9 nucleotides line up with TRBD1. Trimming cost V 5 bases and J 4 bases; bases outside gene matches: 6. This CDR3 spans 14 amino acids. Germline V gene data show CDR1 as SGHAT and CDR2 as FQNNGV. The CDR3 DNA follows: TGTGCCAGCAGCCCCGGGACAGGGTCGTACGAGCAGTACTTC. Translating it yields CASSPGTGSYEQYF.

This clone has only one observation. The chain is built from TRBV9 and TRBJ2-1, with unresolved D. V lost 0 bases to trimming and J lost 5 bases, with 9 bases between them. The CDR3 is 14 amino acids. Per the germline V gene, CDR1 is SGDLS and CDR2 is YYNGEE. The CDR3 DNA is TGTGCCAGCAGCGTAGACCCCAGTAACAATGAGCAGTTCTTC. Residues: CASSVDPSNNEQFF. The entire variable domain, with the rest obtained from reference TRBV9 and TRBJ2-1, is as follows: DSGVTQTPKHLITATGQRVTLRCSPRSGDLSVYWYQQSLDQGLQFLIQYYNGEERAKGNILERFSAQQFPDLHSELNLSSLELGDSALYFCASSVDPSNNEQFFGPGTRLTVL.

The V gene is TRBV6-5, the J gene TRBJ2-7; 9 bases fit TRBD2. The CDR3 sequence is 14 residues long. Per germline, CDR1 MNHEY and CDR2 SVGAGI. V lost 1 base to trimming and J lost 2 bases; unmatched junction nucleotides: 0. The CDR3 sequence: CASSYLAGAYEQYF. The CDR3 bases are TGTGCCAGCAGTTACTTAGCGGGAGCCTACGAGCAGTACTTC.

The chain couples TRBV19 to TRBJ1-1; D gene uncertain. CDR1 LNHDA and CDR2 SQIVND come from the germline V gene (reference sequence). CDR3 size: 14 residues. The V gene lost 5 bases and the J gene lost 1 base, with 11 bases spanning the gap. CDR3 coding DNA: TGTGCCAGTAGTCCCGGCGGCGGGAACACTGAAGCTTTCTTT. Translating gives CASSPGGGNTEAFF.

The J gene is TRBJ2-4, the V gene TRBV7-8; possible D gene TRBD1, 6 bases. The CDR3 has 15 amino acids. The germline V gene encodes CDR1 SGHVS and CDR2 FQNEAQ. Trimming pared 5 bases from V and 3 bases from J, leaving 14 bases between. The CDR3 DNA reads TGTGCCAGCAGCCGATCACAGGGCCTCAAAAACATTCAGTACTTC. Protein product: CASSRSQGLKNIQYF. The whole variable domain, filled in from reference TRBV7-8 and TRBJ2-4, reads GAGVSQSPRYKVAKRGQDVALRCDPISGHVSLFWYQQALGQGPEFLTYFQNEAQLDKSGLPSDRFFAERPEGSVSTLKIQRTQQEDSAVYLCASSRSQGLKNIQYFGAGTRLSVL.